The 14 T cell receptor beta chains below all came from one sample that was sequenced in a study of blood T cell repertoires in COVID-19. TCRdb's copy holds only in-frame clones and misses some; the assay was immunoSEQ multiplex PCR. The sample includes around 130,000 clones, 75% to 90% of them seen just once. The sequencing input was peripheral blood. These receptors originate from a man aged 50 to 60 with active or convalescent COVID-19.

This chain joins TRBV7-9 and TRBJ1-2; 8 positions match TRBD1. Trimming took 1 base from V and 7 from J; bases not matched to a gene: 8. CDR1 and CDR2 from the germline V gene are SEHNR and FQNEAQ (reference sequence). The CDR3 length is 15 residues. The CDR3 coding sequence is TGTGCCAGCAGCTTAGGGGACAGGACCTCTCCTGGCTACACCTTC. Translation: CASSLGDRTSPGYTF.

J is TRBJ2-4 and V is TRBV19, with 7 bases identical to TRBD1. Germline loops: CDR1 LNHDA, CDR2 SQIVND (reference sequence). There are 15 residues in the CDR3. The ends lost 3 bases at V and 7 bases at J; junction bases unmatched: 9. The CDR3 DNA follows: TGTGCCAGTAGTATCAATACAGGGGATCGGAACATTCAGTACTTC. Translated: CASSINTGDRNIQYF.

The CDR3 coding sequence is TGTGCCAGCAGAGCGACAGGGTCCTCCTACGAGCAGTACTTC. Translated, it gives CASRATGSSYEQYF. The V and J genes are TRBV2 and TRBJ2-7; 7 bases agree with TRBD1. This CDR3 is 14 amino acids long. V shed 6 bases, J shed 0 bases, and the junction held 5 bases outside the gene matches. CDR1 is SNHLY, CDR2 FYNNEI, per germline.

The chain joins TRBV25-1 to TRBJ1-1, with D possibly matching TRBD1 (6 bases). CDR1 MGHDK and CDR2 SYGVNS come from the germline V gene. With 2 bases removed from V and 4 bases from J, the gap between germline ends came to 11 bases. The CDR3 spans 14 residues. CDR3 region: CASSETGWATEAFF. DNA of the CDR3: TGTGCCAGCAGTGAAACAGGGTGGGCCACTGAAGCTTTCTTT.

This rearrangement joins TRBV14 to TRBJ1-4; 9 nucleotides align to TRBD1. V lost 3 bases, J lost 6 bases, and 2 bases stayed unmatched. Germline V lookup: CDR1 SGHDN, CDR2 FVKESK. The CDR3 sequence is 14 residues long. The CDR3 loop reads CASSQTGGDEKLFF. In DNA form, the CDR3 reads TGTGCCAGCAGCCAGACAGGGGGAGATGAAAAACTGTTTTTT.

The rearrangement joins TRBV29-1 to TRBJ1-3; 7 bases fit TRBD1. The CDR3 length is 17 residues. The V gene's germline CDR1 is SQVTM and CDR2 ANQGSEA. With 7 bases clipped from V and 1 base from J, the junction kept 16 bases outside the gene matches. This CDR3 reads CSARIDRASGSGNTIYF. The CDR3 nucleotides are TGCAGCGCCCGCATTGACAGGGCCAGCGGGTCTGGAAACACCATATATTTT.

The chain is built from TRBV29-1 and TRBJ2-1, with TRBD1 matching 7 bases. The V segment lost 0 bases and the J segment 9 bases; nucleotides outside the gene matches: 5. CDR1 and CDR2 (germline): SQVTM, ANQGSEA. The CDR3 runs 13 residues. For the CDR3, the DNA is TGCAGCGTTGAAGATTACAGGGGCGCTGAGCAGTTCTTC. As protein: CSVEDYRGAEQFF.

The chain has TRBV6-5 and TRBJ1-1; TRBD1 aligns across 9 bases. J was trimmed by 4 bases and V by 6 bases; bases with no gene match: 9. The germline CDR1 and CDR2 sequences are MNHEY and SVGAGI. The CDR3 spans 15 residues. The CDR3 bases are TGTGCCAGCAGCCCCCCGTGGGGACAGGGCACTGAAGCTTTCTTT. It encodes CASSPPWGQGTEAFF.

Written as DNA, the CDR3 is TGTGCCTGGACCCTGGCGGGTATCAGCTACGAGCAGTACTTC. It is translated as CAWTLAGISYEQYF. The rearrangement uses TRBV30 and TRBJ2-7; D possibly corresponds to TRBD2 (5 bases). The CDR3 extends over 14 amino acids. Germline V CDR1 and CDR2: GTSNPN, SVGIG (reference sequence). V shed 4 bases and J shed 3 bases, with 16 bases lying between them. Full variable domain (rest looked up from reference TRBV30 and TRBJ2-7): SQTIHQWPATLVQPVGSPLSLECTVEGTSNPNLYWYRQAAGRGLQLLFYSVGIGQISSEVPQNLSASRPQDRQFILSSKKLLLSDSGFYLCAWTLAGISYEQYFGPGTRLTVT.

This clone occurred a few times. Here the CDR3 DNA reads TGTGCCAGCAGCCCTCAAGCTGTCACTGAAGCTTTCTTT. Translating gives CASSPQAVTEAFF. The chain links TRBV6-6 to TRBJ1-1, with D unclear. This CDR3 is 13 amino acids long. Trimming pared 6 bases from V and 4 bases from J, leaving 12 bases between. CDR1 and CDR2 (germline): MNHNY, SVGAGI (reference sequence).

The genes are TRBV2 and TRBJ2-7, with TRBD2 matching 8 bases. This CDR3 region has 15 residues. CDR1 and CDR2 from the germline V gene are SNHLY and FYNNEI. V trimming: 1 base; J trimming: 3 bases; junction bases outside the gene matches: 5. The CDR3 sequence: CASSEGSGKFYEQYF. The CDR3 nucleotides read TGTGCCAGCAGTGAAGGTAGCGGGAAGTTCTACGAGCAGTACTTC.

The chain couples TRBV6-5 to TRBJ1-3; D may be TRBD1 (5 bases). Germline lookup yields CDR1 MNHEY and CDR2 SVGAGI. V gave up 2 bases and J gave up 0 bases, with 11 bases separating them. The CDR3 covers 16 residues. CDR3 nucleotide sequence: TGTGCCAGCAGTTACAGGGGCCCCAGCTCTGGAAACACCATATATTTT. Its protein product is CASSYRGPSSGNTIYF.

The chain uses TRBV5-1 and TRBJ1-1; D is possibly TRBD1 (6 bases). Trimming removed 2 bases from V and 5 bases from J, with 16 bases in between. Germline V gives CDR1 SGHRS, CDR2 YFSETQ. This CDR3 contains 15 residues. CDR3 coding DNA: TGCGCCAGCAGCTTCGGCAGGGGATTGAGTACTGAAGCTTTCTTT. Translation gives CASSFGRGLSTEAFF.

V and J are TRBV6-5 and TRBJ1-4, with D possibly being TRBD1 (5 bases). The length of the CDR3 is 15 residues. Germline V gene data show CDR1 as MNHEY and CDR2 as SVGAGI. The V end was cut by 6 bases, the J end by 3 bases, with 14 bases between. CDR3: CASRAPGMPNEKLFF. As DNA, the CDR3 is TGTGCCAGCAGAGCCCCAGGGATGCCTAATGAAAAACTGTTTTTT.